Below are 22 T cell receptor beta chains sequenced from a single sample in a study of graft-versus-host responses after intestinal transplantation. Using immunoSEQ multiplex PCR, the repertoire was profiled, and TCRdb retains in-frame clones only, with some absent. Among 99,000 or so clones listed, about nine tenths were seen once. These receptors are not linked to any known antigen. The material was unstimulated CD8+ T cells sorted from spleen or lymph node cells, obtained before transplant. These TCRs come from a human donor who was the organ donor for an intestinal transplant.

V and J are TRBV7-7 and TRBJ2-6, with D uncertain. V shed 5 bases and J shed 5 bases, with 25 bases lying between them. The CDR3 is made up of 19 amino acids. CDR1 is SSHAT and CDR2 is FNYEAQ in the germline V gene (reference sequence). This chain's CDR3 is CASSQPRKLPQSRANVLTF. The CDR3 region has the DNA TGTGCCAGCAGCCAACCTCGTAAGTTGCCACAAAGTCGGGCCAACGTCCTGACTTTC.

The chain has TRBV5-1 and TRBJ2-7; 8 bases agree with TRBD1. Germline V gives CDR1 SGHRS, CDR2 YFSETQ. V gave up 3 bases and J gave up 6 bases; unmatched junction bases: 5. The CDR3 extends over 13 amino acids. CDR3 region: CASSSDRVGEQYF. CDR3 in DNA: TGCGCCAGCAGCTCGGACAGGGTCGGCGAGCAGTACTTC.

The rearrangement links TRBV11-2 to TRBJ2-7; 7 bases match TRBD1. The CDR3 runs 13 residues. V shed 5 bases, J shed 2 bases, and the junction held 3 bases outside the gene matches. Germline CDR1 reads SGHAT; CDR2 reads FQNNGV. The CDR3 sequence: CASSPQGPYEQYF. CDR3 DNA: TGTGCCAGCAGCCCACAGGGGCCCTACGAGCAGTACTTC.

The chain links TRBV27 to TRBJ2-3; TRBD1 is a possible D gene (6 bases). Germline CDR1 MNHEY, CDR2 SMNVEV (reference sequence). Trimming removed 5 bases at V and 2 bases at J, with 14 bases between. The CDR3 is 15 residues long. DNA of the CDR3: TGTGCCAGCAGTCAAGGACAGAGATTCACAGATACGCAGTATTTT. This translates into CASSQGQRFTDTQYF.

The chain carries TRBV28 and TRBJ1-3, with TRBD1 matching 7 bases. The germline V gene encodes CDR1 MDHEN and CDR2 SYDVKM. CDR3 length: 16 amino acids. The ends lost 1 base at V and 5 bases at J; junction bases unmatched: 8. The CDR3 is CASSLFLGTERNTIYF. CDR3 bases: TGTGCCAGCAGTTTATTCCTGGGGACAGAACGAAACACCATATATTTT.

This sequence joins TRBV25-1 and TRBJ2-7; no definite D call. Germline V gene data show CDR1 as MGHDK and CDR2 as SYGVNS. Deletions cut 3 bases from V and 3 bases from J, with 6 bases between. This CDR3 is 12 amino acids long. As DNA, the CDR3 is TGTGCCAGCAGTGAGGCGGACTACGAGCAGTACTTC. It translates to CASSEADYEQYF.

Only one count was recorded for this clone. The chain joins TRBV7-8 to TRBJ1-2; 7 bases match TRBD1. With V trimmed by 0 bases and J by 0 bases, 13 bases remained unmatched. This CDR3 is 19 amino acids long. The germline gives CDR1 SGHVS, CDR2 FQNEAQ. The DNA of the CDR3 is TGTGCCAGCAGCTTAGCGGGGAGGCACGGGACAGCTCCTAACTATGGCTACACCTTC. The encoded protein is CASSLAGRHGTAPNYGYTF.

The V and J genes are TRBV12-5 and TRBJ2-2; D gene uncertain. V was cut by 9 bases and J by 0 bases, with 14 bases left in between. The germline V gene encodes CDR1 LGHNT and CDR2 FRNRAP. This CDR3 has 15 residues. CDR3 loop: CASHFLPANTGELFF. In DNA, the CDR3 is TGTGCTAGCCATTTCCTCCCAGCGAACACCGGGGAGCTGTTTTTT.

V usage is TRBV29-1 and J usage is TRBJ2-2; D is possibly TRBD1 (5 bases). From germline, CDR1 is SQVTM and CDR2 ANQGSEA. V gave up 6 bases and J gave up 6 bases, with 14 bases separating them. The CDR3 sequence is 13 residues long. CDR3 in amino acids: CSVPGLGSGELFF. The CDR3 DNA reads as TGCAGCGTCCCAGGGTTGGGATCCGGGGAGCTGTTTTTT.

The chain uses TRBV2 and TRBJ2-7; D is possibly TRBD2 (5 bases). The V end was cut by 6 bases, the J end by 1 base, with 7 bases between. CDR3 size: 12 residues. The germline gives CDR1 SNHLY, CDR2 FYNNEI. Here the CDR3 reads CASRLASYEQYF. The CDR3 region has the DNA TGTGCCAGCAGGCTAGCTTCCTACGAGCAGTACTTC. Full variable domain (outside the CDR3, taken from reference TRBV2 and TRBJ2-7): EPEVTQTPSHQVTQMGQEVILRCVPISNHLYFYWYRQILGQKVEFLVSFYNNEISEKSEIFDDQFSVERPDGSNFTLKIRSTKLEDSAMYFCASRLASYEQYFGPGTRLTVT.

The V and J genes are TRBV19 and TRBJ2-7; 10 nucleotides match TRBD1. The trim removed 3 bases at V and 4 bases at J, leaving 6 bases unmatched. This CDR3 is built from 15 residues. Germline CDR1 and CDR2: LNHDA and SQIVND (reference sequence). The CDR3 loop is CASSMAGDRGYEQYF. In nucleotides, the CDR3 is TGTGCCAGTAGTATGGCCGGGGACAGGGGTTACGAGCAGTACTTC.

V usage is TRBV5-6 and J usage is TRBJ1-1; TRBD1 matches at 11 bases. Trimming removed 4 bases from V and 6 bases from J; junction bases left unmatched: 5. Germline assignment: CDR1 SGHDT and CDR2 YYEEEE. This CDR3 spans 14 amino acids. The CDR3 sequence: CASSRDRGRSEAFF. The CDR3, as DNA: TGTGCCAGCAGCCGGGACAGGGGGAGGTCTGAAGCTTTCTTT.

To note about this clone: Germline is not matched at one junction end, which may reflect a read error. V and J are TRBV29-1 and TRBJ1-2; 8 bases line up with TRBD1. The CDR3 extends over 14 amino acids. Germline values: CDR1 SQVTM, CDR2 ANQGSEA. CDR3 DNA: TGCAGCGTAGAAGATGGACAGGGTGGGAGCGGCTACACCTTC. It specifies CSVEDGQGGSGYTF.

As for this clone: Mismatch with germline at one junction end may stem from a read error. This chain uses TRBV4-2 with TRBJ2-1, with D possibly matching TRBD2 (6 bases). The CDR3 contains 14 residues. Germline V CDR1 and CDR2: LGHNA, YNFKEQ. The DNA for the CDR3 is TGTGCCAGCAGTCAAGCACTTGGAGGGCATGAGCAGTTCTTC. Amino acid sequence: CASSQALGGHEQFF.

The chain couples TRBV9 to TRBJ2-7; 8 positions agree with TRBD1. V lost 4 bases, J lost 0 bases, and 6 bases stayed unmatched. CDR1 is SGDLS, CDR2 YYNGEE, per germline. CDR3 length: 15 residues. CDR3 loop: CASSPTGTGSYEQYF. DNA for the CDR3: TGTGCCAGCAGCCCCACCGGGACAGGCTCCTACGAGCAGTACTTC.

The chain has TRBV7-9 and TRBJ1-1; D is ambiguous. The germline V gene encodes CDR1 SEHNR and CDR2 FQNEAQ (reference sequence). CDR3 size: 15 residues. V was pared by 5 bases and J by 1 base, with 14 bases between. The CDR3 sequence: CASSRRPGPNTEAFF. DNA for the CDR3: TGTGCCAGCAGCCGGCGCCCGGGTCCGAACACTGAAGCTTTCTTT. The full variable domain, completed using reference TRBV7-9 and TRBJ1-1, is DTGVSQNPRHKITKRGQNVTFRCDPISEHNRLYWYRQTLGQGPEFLTYFQNEAQLEKSRLLSDRFSAERPKGSFSTLEIQRTEQGDSAMYLCASSRRPGPNTEAFFGQGTRLTVV.

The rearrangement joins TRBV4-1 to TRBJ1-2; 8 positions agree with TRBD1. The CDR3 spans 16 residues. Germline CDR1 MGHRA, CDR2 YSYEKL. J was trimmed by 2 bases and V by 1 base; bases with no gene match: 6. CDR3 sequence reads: CASSQVWGQANYGYTF. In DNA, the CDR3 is TGCGCCAGCAGCCAAGTATGGGGACAGGCAAACTATGGCTACACCTTC.

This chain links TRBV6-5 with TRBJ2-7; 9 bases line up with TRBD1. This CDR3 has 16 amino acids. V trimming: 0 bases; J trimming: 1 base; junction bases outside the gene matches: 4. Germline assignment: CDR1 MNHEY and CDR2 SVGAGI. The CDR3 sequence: CASSYSVQGASYEQYF. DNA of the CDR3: TGTGCCAGCAGTTACTCTGTACAGGGGGCATCCTACGAGCAGTACTTC.

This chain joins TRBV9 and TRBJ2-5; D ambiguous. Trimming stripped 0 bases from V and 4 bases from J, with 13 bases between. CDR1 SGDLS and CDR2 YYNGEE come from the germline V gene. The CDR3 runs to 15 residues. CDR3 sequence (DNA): TGTGCCAGCAGCGTAGAAGCTGAGTTTGGAGAGACCCAGTACTTC. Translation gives CASSVEAEFGETQYF. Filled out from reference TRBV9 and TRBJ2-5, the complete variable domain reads DSGVTQTPKHLITATGQRVTLRCSPRSGDLSVYWYQQSLDQGLQFLIQYYNGEERAKGNILERFSAQQFPDLHSELNLSSLELGDSALYFCASSVEAEFGETQYFGPGTRLLVL.

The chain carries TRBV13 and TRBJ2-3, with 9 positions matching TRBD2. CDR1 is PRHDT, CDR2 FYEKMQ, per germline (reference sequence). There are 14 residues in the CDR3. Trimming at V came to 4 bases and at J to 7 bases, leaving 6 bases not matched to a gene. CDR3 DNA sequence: TGTGCCAGCAGCTCCGGGACTAGCCTAAATACGCAGTATTTT. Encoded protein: CASSSGTSLNTQYF.

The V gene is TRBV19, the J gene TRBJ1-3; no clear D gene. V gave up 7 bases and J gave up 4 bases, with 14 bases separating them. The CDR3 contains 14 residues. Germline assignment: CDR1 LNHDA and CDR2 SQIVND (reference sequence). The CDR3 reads CASTQNRRGNTIYF. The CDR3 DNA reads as TGTGCCAGTACCCAGAACCGGAGAGGAAACACCATATATTTT. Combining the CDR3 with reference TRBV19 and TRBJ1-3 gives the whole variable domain DGGITQSPKYLFRKEGQNVTLSCEQNLNHDAMYWYRQDPGQGLRLIYYSQIVNDFQKGDIAEGYSVSREKKESFPLTVTSAQKNPTAFYLCASTQNRRGNTIYFGEGSWLTVV.

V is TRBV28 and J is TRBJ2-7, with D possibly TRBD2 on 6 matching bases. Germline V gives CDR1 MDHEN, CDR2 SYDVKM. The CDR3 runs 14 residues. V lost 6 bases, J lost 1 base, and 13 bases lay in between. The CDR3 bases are TGTGCCAGCAGATCCAGGAGGGAATCCTACGAGCAGTACTTC. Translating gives CASRSRRESYEQYF.